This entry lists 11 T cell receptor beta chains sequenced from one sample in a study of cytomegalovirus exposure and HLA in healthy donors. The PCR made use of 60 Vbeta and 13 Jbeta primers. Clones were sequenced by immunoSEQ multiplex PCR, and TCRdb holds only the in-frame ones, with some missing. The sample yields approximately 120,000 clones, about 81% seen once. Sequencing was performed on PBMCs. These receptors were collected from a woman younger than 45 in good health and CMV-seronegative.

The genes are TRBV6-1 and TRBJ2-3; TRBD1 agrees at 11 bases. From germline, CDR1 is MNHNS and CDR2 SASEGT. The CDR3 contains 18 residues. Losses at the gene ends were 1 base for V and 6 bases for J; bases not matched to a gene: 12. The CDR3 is CASSEGRWDRGGTDTQYF. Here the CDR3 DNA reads TGTGCCAGCAGTGAAGGAAGGTGGGACAGGGGGGGAACGGATACGCAGTATTTT.

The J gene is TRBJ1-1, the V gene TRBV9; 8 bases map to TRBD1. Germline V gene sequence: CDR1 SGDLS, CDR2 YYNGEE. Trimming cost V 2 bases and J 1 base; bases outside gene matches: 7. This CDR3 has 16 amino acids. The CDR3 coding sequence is TGTGCCAGCAGCGTTGGACAGGGAATCGGGAACACTGAAGCTTTCTTT. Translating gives CASSVGQGIGNTEAFF.

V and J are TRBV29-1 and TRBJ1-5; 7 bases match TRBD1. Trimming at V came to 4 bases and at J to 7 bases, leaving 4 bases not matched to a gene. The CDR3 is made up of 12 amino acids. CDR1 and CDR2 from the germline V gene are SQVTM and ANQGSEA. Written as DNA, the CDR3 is TGCAGCGTTGGACAGGGAGGACAGCCCCAGCATTTT. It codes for CSVGQGGQPQHF.

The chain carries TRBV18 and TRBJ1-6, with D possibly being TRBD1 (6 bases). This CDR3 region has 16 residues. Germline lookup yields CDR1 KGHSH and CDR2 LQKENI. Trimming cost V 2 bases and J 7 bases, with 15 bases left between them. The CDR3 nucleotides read TGTGCCAGCTCACCAGCCTGGGCAGGGGAGAATTCACCCCTCCACTTT. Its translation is CASSPAWAGENSPLHF.

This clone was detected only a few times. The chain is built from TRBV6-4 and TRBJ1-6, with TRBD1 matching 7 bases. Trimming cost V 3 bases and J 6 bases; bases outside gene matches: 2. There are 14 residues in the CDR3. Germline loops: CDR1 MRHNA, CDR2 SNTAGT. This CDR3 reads CASSEGQINSPLHF. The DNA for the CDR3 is TGTGCCAGCAGTGAGGGACAGATTAATTCACCCCTCCACTTT.

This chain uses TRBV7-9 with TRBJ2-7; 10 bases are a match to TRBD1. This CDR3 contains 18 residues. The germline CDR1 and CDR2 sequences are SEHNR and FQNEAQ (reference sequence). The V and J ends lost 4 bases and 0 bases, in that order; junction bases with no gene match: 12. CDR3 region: CASSSFPGQGSSSYEQYF. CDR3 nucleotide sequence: TGTGCCAGCAGCTCGTTCCCGGGACAGGGGTCAAGCTCCTACGAGCAGTACTTC.

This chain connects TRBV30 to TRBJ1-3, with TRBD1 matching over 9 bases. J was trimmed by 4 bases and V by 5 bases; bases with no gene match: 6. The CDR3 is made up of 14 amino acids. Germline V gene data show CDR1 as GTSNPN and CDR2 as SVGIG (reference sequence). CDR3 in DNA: TGTGCCTGGGCCCGGGACAGGGTGGGAAACACCATATATTTT. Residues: CAWARDRVGNTIYF.

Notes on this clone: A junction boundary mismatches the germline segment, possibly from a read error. The CDR3 spells CASSLALRGNSPLHF. DNA of the CDR3: TGTGCCAGCAGCCTAGCTCTGCGGGGTAATTCACCCCTCCACTTT. The chain joins TRBV7-2 to TRBJ1-6; D is ambiguous. The CDR3 is 15 amino acids. Per the germline V gene, CDR1 is SGHTA and CDR2 is FQGNSA.

DNA for the CDR3: TGTGCCAGCAGTTACCCCACAGGGGCCAGCACTGAAGCTTTCTTT. Amino acids: CASSYPTGASTEAFF. J is TRBJ1-1 and V is TRBV6-6; TRBD1 matches at 7 bases. The CDR3 runs 15 residues. Germline V gene lookup returns CDR1 MNHNY and CDR2 SVGAGI (reference sequence). V trimming: 2 bases; J trimming: 4 bases; junction bases outside the gene matches: 7.

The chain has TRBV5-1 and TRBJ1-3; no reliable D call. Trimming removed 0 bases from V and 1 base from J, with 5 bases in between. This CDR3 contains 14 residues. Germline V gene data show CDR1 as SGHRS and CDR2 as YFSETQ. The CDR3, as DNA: TGCGCCAGCAGCTTGGGACAATCTGGAAACACCATATATTTT. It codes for CASSLGQSGNTIYF.

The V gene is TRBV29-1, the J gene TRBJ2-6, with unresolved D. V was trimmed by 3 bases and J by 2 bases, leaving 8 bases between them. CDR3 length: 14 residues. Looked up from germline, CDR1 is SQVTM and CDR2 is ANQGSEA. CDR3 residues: CSVDRLTGANVLTF. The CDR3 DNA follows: TGCAGCGTTGACCGGTTAACTGGGGCCAACGTCCTGACTTTC. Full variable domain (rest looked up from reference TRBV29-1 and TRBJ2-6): SAVISQKPSRDICQRGTSLTIQCQVDSQVTMMFWYRQQPGQSLTLIATANQGSEATYESGFVIDKFPISRPNLTFSTLTVSNMSPEDSSIYLCSVDRLTGANVLTFGAGSRLTVL.